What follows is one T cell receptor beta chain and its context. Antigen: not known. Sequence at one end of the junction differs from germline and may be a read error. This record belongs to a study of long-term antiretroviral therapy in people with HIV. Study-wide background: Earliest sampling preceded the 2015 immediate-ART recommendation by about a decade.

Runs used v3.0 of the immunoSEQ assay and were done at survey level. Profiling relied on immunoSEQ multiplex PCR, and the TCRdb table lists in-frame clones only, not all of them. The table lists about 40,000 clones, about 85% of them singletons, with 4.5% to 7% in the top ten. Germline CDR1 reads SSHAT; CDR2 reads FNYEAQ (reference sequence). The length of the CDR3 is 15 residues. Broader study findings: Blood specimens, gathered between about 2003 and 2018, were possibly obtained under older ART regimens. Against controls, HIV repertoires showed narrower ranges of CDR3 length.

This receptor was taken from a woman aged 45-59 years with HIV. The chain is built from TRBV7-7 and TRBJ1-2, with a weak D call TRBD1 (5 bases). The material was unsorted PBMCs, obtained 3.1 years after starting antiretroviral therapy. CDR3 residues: CASSLARDRNYGYTF. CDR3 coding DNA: TGTGCTAGCAGCTTAGCTCGAGACAGAAACTATGGCTACACCTTC. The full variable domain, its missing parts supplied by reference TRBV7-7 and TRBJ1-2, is GAGVSQSPRYKVTKRGQDVTLRCDPISSHATLYWYQQALGQGPEFLTYFNYEAQPDKSGLPSDRFSAERPEGSISTLTIQRTEQRDSAMYRCASSLARDRNYGYTFGSGTRLTVV.